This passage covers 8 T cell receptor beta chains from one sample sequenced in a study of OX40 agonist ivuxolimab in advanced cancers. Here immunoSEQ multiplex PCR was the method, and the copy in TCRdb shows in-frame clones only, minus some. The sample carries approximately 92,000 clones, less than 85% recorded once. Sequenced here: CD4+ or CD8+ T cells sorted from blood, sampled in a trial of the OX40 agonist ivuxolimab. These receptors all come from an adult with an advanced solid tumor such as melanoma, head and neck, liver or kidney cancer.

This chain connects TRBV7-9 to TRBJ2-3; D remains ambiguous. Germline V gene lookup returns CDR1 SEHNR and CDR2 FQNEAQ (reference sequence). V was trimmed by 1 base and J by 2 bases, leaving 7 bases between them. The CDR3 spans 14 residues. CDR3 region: CASSLEADTDTQYF. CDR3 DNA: TGTGCCAGCAGCTTAGAGGCAGACACAGATACGCAGTATTTT.

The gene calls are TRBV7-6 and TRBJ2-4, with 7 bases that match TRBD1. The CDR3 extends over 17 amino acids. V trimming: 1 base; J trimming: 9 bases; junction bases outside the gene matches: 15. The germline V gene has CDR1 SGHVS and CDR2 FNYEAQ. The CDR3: CASSLVPYTGENAIQYF. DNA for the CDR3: TGTGCCAGCAGCTTAGTCCCCTACACAGGGGAAAACGCCATTCAGTACTTC.

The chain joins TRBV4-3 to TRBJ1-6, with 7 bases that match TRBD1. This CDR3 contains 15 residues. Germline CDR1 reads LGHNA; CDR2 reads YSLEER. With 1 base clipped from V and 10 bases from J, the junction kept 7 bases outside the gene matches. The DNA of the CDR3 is TGCGCCAGCAGCCAAGTGCGAGGGGGCTCATCACCCCTCCACTTT. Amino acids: CASSQVRGGSSPLHF.

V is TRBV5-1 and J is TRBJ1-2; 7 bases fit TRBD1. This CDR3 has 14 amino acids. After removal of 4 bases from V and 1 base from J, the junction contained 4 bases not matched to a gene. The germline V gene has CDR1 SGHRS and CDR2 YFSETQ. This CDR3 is CASSPQGVNYGYTF. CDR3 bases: TGCGCCAGCAGCCCCCAGGGGGTTAACTATGGCTACACCTTC.

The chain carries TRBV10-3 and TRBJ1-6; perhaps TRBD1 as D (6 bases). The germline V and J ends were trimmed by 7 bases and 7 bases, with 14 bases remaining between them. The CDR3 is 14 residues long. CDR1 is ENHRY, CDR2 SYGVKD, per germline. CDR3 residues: CAIKDEGGNSPLHF. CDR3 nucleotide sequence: TGTGCCATCAAGGACGAGGGGGGGAATTCACCCCTCCACTTT.

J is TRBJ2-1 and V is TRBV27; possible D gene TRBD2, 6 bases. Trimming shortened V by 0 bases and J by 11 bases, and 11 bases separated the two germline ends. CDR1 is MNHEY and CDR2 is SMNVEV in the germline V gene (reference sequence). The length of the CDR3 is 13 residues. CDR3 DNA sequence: TGTGCCAGCAGTTTATCCTCCGGGGGTCAGCAGTTCTTC. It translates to CASSLSSGGQQFF.

CDR3 nucleotide sequence: TGTGCCAGCAGCCGGGGAGGGTACACTGAAGCTTTCTTT. This translates into CASSRGGYTEAFF. This sequence joins TRBV11-2 and TRBJ1-1, with D uncertain. The germline V gene has CDR1 SGHAT and CDR2 FQNNGV. V shed 5 bases and J shed 3 bases, with 10 bases lying between them. This CDR3 contains 13 residues.

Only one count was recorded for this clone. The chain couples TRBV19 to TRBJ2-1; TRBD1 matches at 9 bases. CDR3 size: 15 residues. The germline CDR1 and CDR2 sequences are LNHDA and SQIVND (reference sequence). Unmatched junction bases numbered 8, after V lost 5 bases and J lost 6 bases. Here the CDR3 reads CASSLWETGGNEQFF. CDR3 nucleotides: TGTGCCAGTAGTTTATGGGAGACAGGGGGCAATGAGCAGTTCTTC.